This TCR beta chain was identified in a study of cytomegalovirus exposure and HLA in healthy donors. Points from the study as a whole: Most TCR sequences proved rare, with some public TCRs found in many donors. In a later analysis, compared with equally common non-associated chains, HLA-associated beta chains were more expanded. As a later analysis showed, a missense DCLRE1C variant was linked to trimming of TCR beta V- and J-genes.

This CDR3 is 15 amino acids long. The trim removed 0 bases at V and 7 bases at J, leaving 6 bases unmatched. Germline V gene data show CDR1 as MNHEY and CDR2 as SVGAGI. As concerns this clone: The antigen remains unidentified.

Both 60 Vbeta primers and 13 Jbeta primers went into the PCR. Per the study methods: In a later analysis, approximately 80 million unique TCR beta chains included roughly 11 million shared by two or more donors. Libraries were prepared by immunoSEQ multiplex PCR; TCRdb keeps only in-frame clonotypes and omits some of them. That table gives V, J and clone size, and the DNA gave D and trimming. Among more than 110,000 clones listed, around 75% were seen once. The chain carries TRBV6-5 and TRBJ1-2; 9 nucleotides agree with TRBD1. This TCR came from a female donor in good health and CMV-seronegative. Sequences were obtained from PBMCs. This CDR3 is CASSYSTGGESGYTF. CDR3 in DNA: TGTGCCAGCAGTTACTCGACAGGGGGTGAAAGTGGCTACACCTTC.